This note documents a single T cell receptor (beta chain) sequence. The data stem from a study of PD-1 blockade in mismatch repair-deficient tumors. TCRdb keeps only in-frame clones here, not all; method: immunoSEQ multiplex PCR. The sample includes approximately 20,000 clones, roughly 82% seen only once; the top ten take 1.2% to 1.5%. V was pared by 2 bases and J by 5 bases, with 9 bases of the junction left unmatched. Looked up from germline, CDR1 is SGHDN and CDR2 is FVKESK. The CDR3 has 17 amino acids. This sequence joins TRBV14 and TRBJ2-1; 10 positions agree with TRBD2. This clonotype was obtained from an adult with mismatch repair-deficient cancer. The specimen comprised PBMCs, sampled 52 weeks after starting pembrolizumab. CDR3 loop: CASSQPSGSWVDNEQFF. CDR3 coding DNA: TGTGCCAGCAGCCAACCTAGCGGGAGCTGGGTCGACAATGAGCAGTTCTTC.